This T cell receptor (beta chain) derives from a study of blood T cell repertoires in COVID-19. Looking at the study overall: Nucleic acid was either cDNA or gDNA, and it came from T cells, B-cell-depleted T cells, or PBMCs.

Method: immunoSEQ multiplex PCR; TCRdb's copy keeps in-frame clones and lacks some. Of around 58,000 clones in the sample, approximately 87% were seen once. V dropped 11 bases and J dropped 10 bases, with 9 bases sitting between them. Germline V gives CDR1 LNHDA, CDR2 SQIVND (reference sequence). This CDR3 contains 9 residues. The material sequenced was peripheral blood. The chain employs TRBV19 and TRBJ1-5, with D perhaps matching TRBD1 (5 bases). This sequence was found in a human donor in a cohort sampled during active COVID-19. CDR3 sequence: CASGYPQHF. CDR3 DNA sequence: TGTGCCTCAGGGTACCCCCAGCATTTT.